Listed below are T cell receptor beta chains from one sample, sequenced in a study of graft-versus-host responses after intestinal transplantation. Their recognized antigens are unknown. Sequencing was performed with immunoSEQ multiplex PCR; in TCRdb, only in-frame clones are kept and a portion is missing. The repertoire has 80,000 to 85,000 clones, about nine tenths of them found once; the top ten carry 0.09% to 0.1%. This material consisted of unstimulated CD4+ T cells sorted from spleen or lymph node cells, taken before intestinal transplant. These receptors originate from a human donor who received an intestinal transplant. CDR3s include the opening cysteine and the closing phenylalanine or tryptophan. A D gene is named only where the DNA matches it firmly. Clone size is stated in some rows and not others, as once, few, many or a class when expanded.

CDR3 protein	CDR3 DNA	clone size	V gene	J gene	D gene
CASSGQGGSEQFF	TGTGCCAGCAGTGGACAGGGGGGAAGTGAGCAGTTCTTC	once	TRBV27	TRBJ2-1	TRBD1
CASSPPRRAGLQYEQYF	TGTGCCAGCAGCCCGCCCCGGAGGGCAGGCTTACAGTACGAGCAGTACTTC	-	TRBV7-9	TRBJ2-7	-
CASSLEGAFEQYF	TGTGCCAGCAGCTTAGAAGGAGCATTCGAGCAGTACTTC	-	TRBV7-2	TRBJ2-7	-
CASSLRQASNYGYTF	TGTGCCAGCAGCTTACGACAGGCGTCTAACTATGGCTACACCTTC	few	TRBV5-6	TRBJ1-2	-
CASSLAGFSSLYNEQFF	TGCGCCAGCAGCTTGGCAGGGTTTTCGTCGCTCTACAATGAGCAGTTCTTC	-	TRBV5-1	TRBJ2-1	-
CASSPGITQYF	TGTGCCAGCAGCCCAGGCATAACCCAGTACTTC	-	TRBV14	TRBJ2-5	-
CASSRTRTTDTQYF	TGTGCCAGCAGCCGAACCCGTACAACAGATACGCAGTATTTT	-	TRBV13	TRBJ2-3	-
CSVVGGLAETQYF	TGCAGCGTTGTCGGAGGTCTTGCGGAGACCCAGTACTTC	-	TRBV29-1	TRBJ2-5	-
CASSVDSSGANVLTF	TGTGCCAGCAGCGTGGACAGTTCTGGGGCCAACGTCCTGACTTTC	-	TRBV11-3	TRBJ2-6	-
CASTTEQGRQPQHF	TGTGCCAGTACCACCGAACAGGGAAGACAGCCCCAGCATTTT	-	TRBV19	TRBJ1-5	-